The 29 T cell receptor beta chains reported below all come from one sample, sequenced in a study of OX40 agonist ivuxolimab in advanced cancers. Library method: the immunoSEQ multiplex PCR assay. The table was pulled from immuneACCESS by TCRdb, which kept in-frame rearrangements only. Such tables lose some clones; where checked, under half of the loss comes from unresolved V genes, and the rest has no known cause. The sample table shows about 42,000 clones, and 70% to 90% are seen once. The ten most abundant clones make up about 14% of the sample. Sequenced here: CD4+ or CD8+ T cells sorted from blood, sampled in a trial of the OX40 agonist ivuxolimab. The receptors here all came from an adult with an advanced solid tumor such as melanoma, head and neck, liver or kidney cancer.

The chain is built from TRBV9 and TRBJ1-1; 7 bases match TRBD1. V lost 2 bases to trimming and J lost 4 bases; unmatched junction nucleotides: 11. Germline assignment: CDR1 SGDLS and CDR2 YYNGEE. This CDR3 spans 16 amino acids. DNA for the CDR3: TGTGCCAGCAGCGTTGGGGCCGGGACAGTCAGCACTGAAGCTTTCTTT. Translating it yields CASSVGAGTVSTEAFF.

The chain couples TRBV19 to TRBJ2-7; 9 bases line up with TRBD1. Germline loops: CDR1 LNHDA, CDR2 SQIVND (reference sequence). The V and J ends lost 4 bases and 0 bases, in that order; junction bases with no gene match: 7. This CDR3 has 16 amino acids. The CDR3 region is CASSNTGGVGSYEQYF. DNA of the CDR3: TGTGCCAGTAGTAATACAGGGGGCGTTGGCTCCTACGAGCAGTACTTC.

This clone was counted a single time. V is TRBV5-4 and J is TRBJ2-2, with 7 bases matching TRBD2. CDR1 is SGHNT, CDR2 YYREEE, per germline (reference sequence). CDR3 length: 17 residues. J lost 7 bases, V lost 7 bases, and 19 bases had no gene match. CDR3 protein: CASSPTPLADGGGELFF. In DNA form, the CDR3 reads TGTGCCAGCTCCCCGACCCCTCTAGCGGATGGTGGCGGGGAGCTGTTTTTT.

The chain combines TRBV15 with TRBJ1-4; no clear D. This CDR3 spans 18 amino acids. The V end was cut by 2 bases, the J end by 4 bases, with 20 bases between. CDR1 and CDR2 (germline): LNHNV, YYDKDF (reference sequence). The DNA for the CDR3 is TGTGCCACCAGCAGAAAATCGGATTCCGGGATACTTAATGAAAAACTGTTTTTT. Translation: CATSRKSDSGILNEKLFF.

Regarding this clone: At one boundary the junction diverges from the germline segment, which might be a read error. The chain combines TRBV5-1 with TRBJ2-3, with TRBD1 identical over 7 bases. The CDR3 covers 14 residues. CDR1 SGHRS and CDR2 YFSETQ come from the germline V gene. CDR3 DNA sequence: TGCGCCGGCAGAACCGGGACAGTGGGGGATACGCAGTATTTT. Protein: CAGRTGTVGDTQYF. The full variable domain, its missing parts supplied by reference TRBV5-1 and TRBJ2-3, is KAGVTQTPRYLIKTRGQQVTLSCSPISGHRSVSWYQQTPGQGLQFLFEYFSETQRNKGNFPGRFSGRQFSNSRSEMNVSTLELGDSALYLCAGRTGTVGDTQYFGPGTRLTVL.

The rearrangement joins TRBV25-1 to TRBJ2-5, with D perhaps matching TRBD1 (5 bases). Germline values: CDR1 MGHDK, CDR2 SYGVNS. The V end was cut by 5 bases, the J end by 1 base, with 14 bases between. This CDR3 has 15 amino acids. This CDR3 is CASSLAGILQETQYF. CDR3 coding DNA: TGTGCCAGCAGTCTGGCAGGGATACTCCAAGAGACCCAGTACTTC.

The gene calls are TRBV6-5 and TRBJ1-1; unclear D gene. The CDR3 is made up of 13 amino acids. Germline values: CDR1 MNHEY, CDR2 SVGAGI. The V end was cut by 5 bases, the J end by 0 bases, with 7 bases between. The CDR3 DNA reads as TGTGCCAGCAGTCGCTCTGTGAACACTGAAGCTTTCTTT. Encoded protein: CASSRSVNTEAFF.

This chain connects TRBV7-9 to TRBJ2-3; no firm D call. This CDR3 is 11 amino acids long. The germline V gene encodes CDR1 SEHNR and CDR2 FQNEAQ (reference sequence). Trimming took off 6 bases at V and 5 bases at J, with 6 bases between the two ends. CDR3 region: CASSQLDTQYF. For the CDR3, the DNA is TGTGCCAGCAGTCAACTAGATACGCAGTATTTT.

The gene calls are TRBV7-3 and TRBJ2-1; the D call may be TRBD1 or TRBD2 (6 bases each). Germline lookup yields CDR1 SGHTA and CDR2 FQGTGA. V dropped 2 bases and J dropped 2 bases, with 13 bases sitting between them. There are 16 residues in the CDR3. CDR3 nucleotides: TGTGCCAGCAGCTTAGGGGGGCAGTTCCCCTACAATGAGCAGTTCTTC. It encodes CASSLGGQFPYNEQFF.

The CDR3 sequence is CASSYGAGRKETQYF. The CDR3 DNA is TGTGCCAGCAGCTACGGCGCGGGCCGCAAAGAGACCCAGTACTTC. The V gene is TRBV7-8, the J gene TRBJ2-5, with a weak D call TRBD2 (5 bases). Trimming removed 4 bases at V and 3 bases at J, with 15 bases between. This CDR3 is 15 amino acids long. Germline-derived CDR1 and CDR2 are SGHVS and FQNEAQ.

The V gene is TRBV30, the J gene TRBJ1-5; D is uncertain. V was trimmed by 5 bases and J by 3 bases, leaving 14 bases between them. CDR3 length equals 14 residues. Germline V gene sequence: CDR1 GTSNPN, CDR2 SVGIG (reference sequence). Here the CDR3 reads CAWSLTQDNQPQHF. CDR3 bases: TGTGCCTGGTCCCTGACTCAAGACAATCAGCCCCAGCATTTT.

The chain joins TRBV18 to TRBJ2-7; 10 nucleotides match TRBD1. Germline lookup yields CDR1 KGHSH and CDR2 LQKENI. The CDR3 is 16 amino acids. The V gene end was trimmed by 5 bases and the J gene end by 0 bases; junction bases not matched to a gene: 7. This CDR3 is CASSKGQGRVSYEQYF. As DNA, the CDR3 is TGTGCCAGCTCAAAGGGACAGGGGCGAGTCTCCTACGAGCAGTACTTC.

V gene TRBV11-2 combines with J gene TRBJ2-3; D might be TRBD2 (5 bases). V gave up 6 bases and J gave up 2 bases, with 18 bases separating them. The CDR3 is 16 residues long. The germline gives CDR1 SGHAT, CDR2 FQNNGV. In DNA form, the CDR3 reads TGTGCCAGCAGAGGGTCTTGGGAGATTCTCACAGATACGCAGTATTTT. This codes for CASRGSWEILTDTQYF.

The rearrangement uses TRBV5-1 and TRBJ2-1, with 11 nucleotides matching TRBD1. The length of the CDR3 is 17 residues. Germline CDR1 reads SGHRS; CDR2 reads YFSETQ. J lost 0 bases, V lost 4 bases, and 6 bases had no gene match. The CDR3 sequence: CASSMGTGGSSYNEQFF. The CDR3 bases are TGCGCCAGCAGCATGGGGACAGGGGGGAGCTCCTACAATGAGCAGTTCTTC. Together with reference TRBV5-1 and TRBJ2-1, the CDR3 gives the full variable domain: KAGVTQTPRYLIKTRGQQVTLSCSPISGHRSVSWYQQTPGQGLQFLFEYFSETQRNKGNFPGRFSGRQFSNSRSEMNVSTLELGDSALYLCASSMGTGGSSYNEQFFGPGTRLTVL.

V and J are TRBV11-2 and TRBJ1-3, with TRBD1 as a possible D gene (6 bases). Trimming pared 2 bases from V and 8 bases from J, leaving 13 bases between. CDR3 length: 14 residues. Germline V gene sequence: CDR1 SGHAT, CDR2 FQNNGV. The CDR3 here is CASSLTPQGYTIYF. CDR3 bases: TGTGCCAGCAGCTTAACCCCGCAGGGGTACACCATATATTTT. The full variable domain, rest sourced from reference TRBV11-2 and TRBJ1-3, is EAGVAQSPRYKIIEKRQSVAFWCNPISGHATLYWYQQILGQGPKLLIQFQNNGVVDDSQLPKDRFSAERLKGVDSTLKIQPAKLEDSAVYLCASSLTPQGYTIYFGEGSWLTVV.

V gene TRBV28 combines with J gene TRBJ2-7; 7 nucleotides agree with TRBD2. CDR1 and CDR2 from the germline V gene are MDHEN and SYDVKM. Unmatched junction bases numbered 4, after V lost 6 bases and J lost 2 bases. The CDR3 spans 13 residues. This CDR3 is CASRWSGTYEQYF. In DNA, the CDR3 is TGTGCCAGCAGGTGGAGCGGGACCTACGAGCAGTACTTC.

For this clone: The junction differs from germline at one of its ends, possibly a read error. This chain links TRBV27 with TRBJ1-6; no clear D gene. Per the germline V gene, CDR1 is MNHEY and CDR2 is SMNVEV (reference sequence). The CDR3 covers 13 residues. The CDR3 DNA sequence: TGTGCCAGCAGCTTATCCCCGTTCTCACCCCTCCACTTT. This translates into CASSLSPFSPLHF.

Here the CDR3 DNA reads TGTGCCAGCAGCGTCTTCAGGGACAATCAGCCCCAGCATTTT. Translating it yields CASSVFRDNQPQHF. The chain is built from TRBV9 and TRBJ1-5; D possibly corresponds to TRBD1 (5 bases). This CDR3 has 14 residues. Looked up from germline, CDR1 is SGDLS and CDR2 is YYNGEE. Trimming removed 2 bases at V and 3 bases at J, with 9 bases between.

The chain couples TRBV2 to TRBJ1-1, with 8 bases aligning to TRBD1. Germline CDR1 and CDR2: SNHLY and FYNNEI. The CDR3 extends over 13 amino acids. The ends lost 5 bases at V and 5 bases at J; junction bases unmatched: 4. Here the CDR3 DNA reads TGTGCCAGCAGTTATCAGGGGGCTACTGAAGCTTTCTTT. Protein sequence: CASSYQGATEAFF.

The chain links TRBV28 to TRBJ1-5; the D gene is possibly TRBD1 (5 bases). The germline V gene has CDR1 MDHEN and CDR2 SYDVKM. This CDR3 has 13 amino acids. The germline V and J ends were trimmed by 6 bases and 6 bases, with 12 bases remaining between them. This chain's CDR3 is CASSSLDSQPQHF. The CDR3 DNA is TGTGCCAGCAGCTCTCTAGACAGTCAGCCCCAGCATTTT.

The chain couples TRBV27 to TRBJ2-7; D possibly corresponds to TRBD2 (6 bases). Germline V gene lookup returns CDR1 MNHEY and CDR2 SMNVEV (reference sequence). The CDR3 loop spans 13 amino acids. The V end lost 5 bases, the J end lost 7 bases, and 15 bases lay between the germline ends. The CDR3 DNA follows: TGTGCCAGCAGTAGGAGGGATCGGGAAGAGCAGTACTTC. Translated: CASSRRDREEQYF.

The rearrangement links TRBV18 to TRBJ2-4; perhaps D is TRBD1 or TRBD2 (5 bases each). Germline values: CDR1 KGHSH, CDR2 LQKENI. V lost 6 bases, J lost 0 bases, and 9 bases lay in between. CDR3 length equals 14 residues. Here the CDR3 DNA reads TGTGCCAGCTCCAGGGAGCTAGCCAAAAACATTCAGTACTTC. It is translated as CASSRELAKNIQYF.

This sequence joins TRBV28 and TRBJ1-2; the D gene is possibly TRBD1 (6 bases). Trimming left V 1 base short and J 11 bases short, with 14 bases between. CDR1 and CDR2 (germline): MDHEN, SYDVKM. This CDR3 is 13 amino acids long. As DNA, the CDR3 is TGTGCCAGCAGTTTATCCCTAGACAGGATTTACACCTTC. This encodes CASSLSLDRIYTF.

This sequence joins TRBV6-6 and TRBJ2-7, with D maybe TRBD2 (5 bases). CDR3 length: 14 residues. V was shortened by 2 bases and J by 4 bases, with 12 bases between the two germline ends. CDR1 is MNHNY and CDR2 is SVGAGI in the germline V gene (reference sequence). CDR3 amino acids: CASSYGISGYEQYF. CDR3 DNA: TGTGCCAGCAGTTACGGAATAAGCGGATACGAGCAGTACTTC.

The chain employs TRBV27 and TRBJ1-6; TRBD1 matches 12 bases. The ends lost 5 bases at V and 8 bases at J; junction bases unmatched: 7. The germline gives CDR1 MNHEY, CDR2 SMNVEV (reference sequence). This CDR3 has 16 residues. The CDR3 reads CASSKGQGASDSPLHF. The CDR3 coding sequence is TGTGCCAGCAGTAAGGGACAGGGGGCTTCTGATTCACCCCTCCACTTT.

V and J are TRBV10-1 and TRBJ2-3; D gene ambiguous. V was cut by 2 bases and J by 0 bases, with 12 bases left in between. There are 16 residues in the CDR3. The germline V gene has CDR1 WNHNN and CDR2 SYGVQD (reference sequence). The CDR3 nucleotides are TGCGCCAGCAGTGAGGCAGTCATCTCTAGCACAGATACGCAGTATTTT. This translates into CASSEAVISSTDTQYF.

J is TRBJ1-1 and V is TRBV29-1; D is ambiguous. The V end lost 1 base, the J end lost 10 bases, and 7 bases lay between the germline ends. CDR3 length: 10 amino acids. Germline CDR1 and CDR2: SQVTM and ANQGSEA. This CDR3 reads CSVEGNTAFF. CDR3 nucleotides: TGCAGCGTTGAAGGGAATACAGCTTTCTTT.

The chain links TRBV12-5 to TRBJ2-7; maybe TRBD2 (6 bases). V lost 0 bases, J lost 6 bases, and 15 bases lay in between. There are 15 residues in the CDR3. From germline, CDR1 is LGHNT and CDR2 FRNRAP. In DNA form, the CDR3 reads TGTGCTAGTGGTTTGGTAGGGACGGGGGACGCCGAGCAGTACTTC. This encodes CASGLVGTGDAEQYF.

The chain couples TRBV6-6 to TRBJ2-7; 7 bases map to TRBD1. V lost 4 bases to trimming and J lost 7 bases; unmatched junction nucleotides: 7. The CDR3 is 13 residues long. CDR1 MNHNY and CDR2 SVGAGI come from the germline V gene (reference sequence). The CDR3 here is CASSFYRGGEQYF. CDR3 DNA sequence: TGTGCCAGCAGTTTCTACAGGGGTGGTGAGCAGTACTTC.